These T cell receptor beta chains were read from a single sample in a study of somatic mutations in cytotoxic T cells in rheumatoid arthritis. Sequencing was performed with immunoSEQ multiplex PCR; in TCRdb, only in-frame clones are kept and a portion is missing. The table lists 15,000 to 20,000 clones, more than 60% of them singletons. Source material: CD8+ T cells sorted from blood. The receptor source for this set is a woman aged 55 to 70 in good health. CDR3s include the opening cysteine and the closing phenylalanine or tryptophan.

V gene	J gene	CDR3 protein
TRBV7-9	TRBJ1-2	CASSLGQGGNYGYTF
TRBV7-9	TRBJ1-2	CASSFVTGYGYTF
TRBV7-9	TRBJ2-7	CASSLDSEQYF
TRBV11-2	TRBJ1-1	CASSSESTEAFF
TRBV15	TRBJ2-1	CATSREGPASSYNEQFF
TRBV6-1	TRBJ1-1	CASSADPAVAEAFF
TRBV11-2	TRBJ2-5	CASSSPVGQETQYF
TRBV9	TRBJ1-1	CASSVDPDLNTEAFF
TRBV27	TRBJ2-7	CASSLAQGSSYEQYF
TRBV6-5	TRBJ1-1	CASSTSTGGNTEAFF
TRBV6-4	TRBJ2-7	CASSDWPGGEQYF
TRBV4-1	TRBJ2-5	CASSQEDGFQETQYF
TRBV13	TRBJ2-2	CASSARGGNTGELFF
TRBV2	TRBJ1-3	CASGRAGNTIYF
TRBV4-2	TRBJ2-7	CASSREATSGSYEQYF
TRBV4-1	TRBJ2-7	CASSPRDGPYEQYF
TRBV7-9	TRBJ2-2	CASSSSTANTGELFF
TRBV19	TRBJ1-5	CASSILRRDRDFPNQPQHF
TRBV4-2	TRBJ2-7	CASSQDGTGGSYEQYF
TRBV9	TRBJ2-1	CASSPRAVPSYNEQFF
TRBV7-9	TRBJ2-7	CASSSDRSYEQYF
TRBV27	TRBJ1-4	CASSSGGNEKLFF
TRBV6-4	TRBJ1-1	CASSDSGAPNTEAFF
TRBV9	TRBJ2-5	CASSVALEETQYF
TRBV5-1	TRBJ2-7	CASSSGSGDYEQYF
TRBV6-1	TRBJ1-1	CASNEFRDLNTEAFF
TRBV27	TRBJ1-2	CASSLGWDGGYTF
TRBV5-5	TRBJ2-4	CASSLGQGGKNIQYF
TRBV2	TRBJ2-3	CASSYLTSGSTDTQYF
TRBV19	TRBJ1-1	CASKRGQRGLGPTEAFF
TRBV11-3	TRBJ2-7	CASSSRAGSYEQYF
TRBV27	TRBJ1-2	CASSLRGVGTHYYGYTF
TRBV2	TRBJ1-2	CASRGTGFNYGYTF
TRBV27	TRBJ1-5	CASSFFGTLGNQPQHF
TRBV7-9	TRBJ2-5	CASSLSRGPGETQYF
TRBV6-5	TRBJ1-5	CASSPGQGPQPQHF
TRBV7-9	TRBJ2-3	CASSLEAGTGTDTQYF
TRBV25-1	TRBJ1-2	CASSDRTPGQGIYGYTF
TRBV2	TRBJ1-5	CASRDRQGGNQPQHF
TRBV27	TRBJ2-7	CASSLTSGGYEQYF
TRBV6-1	TRBJ1-2	CASSDPGTGESANYGYTF
TRBV7-2	TRBJ2-7	CASSSAAGDSYEQYF
TRBV25-1	TRBJ1-4	CASWDGEMGRKLFF
TRBV27	TRBJ1-4	CASRHVGLRISGLSEKLFF
TRBV27	TRBJ2-7	CASSRSTTEAYEQYF